The 28 T cell receptor beta chains presented below share a single source sample, sequenced in a study of graft-versus-host responses after intestinal transplantation. Measured with immunoSEQ multiplex PCR; TCRdb has only the in-frame clones, and not every one. The sample lists roughly 100,000 clones, about 88% occurring once. Antigen specificity for these receptors is unknown. Specimen: unstimulated CD4+ T cells sorted from spleen or lymph node cells, collected before intestinal transplant. These receptors were obtained from a human donor who received an intestinal transplant.

The rearrangement links TRBV10-1 to TRBJ1-2; D is unresolved. The CDR3 spans 13 residues. Trimming shortened V by 6 bases and J by 4 bases, and 12 bases separated the two germline ends. Germline-derived CDR1 and CDR2 are WNHNN and SYGVQD (reference sequence). CDR3 region: CASSYAGSYGYTF. CDR3 coding DNA: TGCGCCAGCAGCTACGCTGGTTCCTATGGCTACACCTTC.

This chain connects TRBV5-5 to TRBJ2-3, with 9 bases that match TRBD1. V gave up 5 bases and J gave up 3 bases; unmatched junction bases: 7. CDR1 SGHKS and CDR2 YYEKEE come from the germline V gene (reference sequence). The CDR3 contains 15 residues. This CDR3 reads CASSPGQGKTDTQYF. The CDR3 bases are TGTGCCAGCAGTCCGGGACAGGGTAAGACAGATACGCAGTATTTT.

Regarding this clone: Other DNA sequences in this specimen translate into the identical CDR3. CDR3 loop: CASSWDRSTDTQYF. The CDR3 bases are TGTGCCAGCAGTTGGGACCGCAGCACAGATACGCAGTATTTT. The gene calls are TRBV6-5 and TRBJ2-3; D is possibly TRBD1 or TRBD2 (5 bases each). V was clipped by 4 bases and J by 0 bases, with 8 bases between them. The V gene's germline CDR1 is MNHEY and CDR2 SVGAGI. The length of the CDR3 is 14 residues.

The genes are TRBV5-1 and TRBJ2-5; the match to TRBD1 covers 7 bases. CDR3 length: 15 residues. Losses at the gene ends were 2 bases for V and 8 bases for J; bases not matched to a gene: 12. Looked up from germline, CDR1 is SGHRS and CDR2 is YFSETQ. CDR3 nucleotide sequence: TGCGCCAGCAGCTTTCTATCCGGGACAGAGCAAACCCAGTACTTC. Its translation: CASSFLSGTEQTQYF.

The chain uses TRBV7-9 and TRBJ1-1, with 8 nucleotides matching TRBD1. The V segment lost 5 bases and the J segment 1 base; nucleotides outside the gene matches: 12. Germline CDR1 is SEHNR and CDR2 is FQNEAQ (reference sequence). The CDR3 spans 17 residues. The CDR3 nucleotides read TGTGCCAGCAGCATCCCAAGGACAGGGTCCCCGAACACTGAAGCTTTCTTT. Translation gives CASSIPRTGSPNTEAFF.

This chain joins TRBV2 and TRBJ2-7, with D perhaps matching TRBD2 (5 bases). CDR1 SNHLY and CDR2 FYNNEI come from the germline V gene. The V end lost 6 bases, the J end lost 9 bases, and 27 bases lay between the germline ends. The CDR3 contains 16 residues. The CDR3: CASRGSGGRTAWGQYF. The CDR3 DNA is TGTGCCAGCAGGGGTTCGGGCGGGCGGACGGCTTGGGGGCAGTACTTC.

The gene calls are TRBV7-9 and TRBJ2-7; D is unresolved. The CDR3 covers 13 residues. Germline V gene sequence: CDR1 SEHNR, CDR2 FQNEAQ (reference sequence). The V gene lost 3 bases and the J gene lost 2 bases, with 8 bases spanning the gap. In nucleotides, the CDR3 is TGTGCCAGCAGCTTTGCAGGCGCCTACGAGCAGTACTTC. It specifies CASSFAGAYEQYF.

As for this clone: The DNA is omitted, as the CDR3 cannot be located on it reliably, and the CDR3 follows TCRdb's listing. The V call is TRBV1, the J call TRBJ1-2; the table's D call TRBD1 went unverified against the DNA. TRBV1 is a pseudogene. Both ends counted, the CDR3 spans 19 residues. Here the CDR3 reads CTSSQVVGQGNPYSYGYTF.

This chain joins TRBV5-6 and TRBJ1-2; TRBD1 might be the D (6 bases). This CDR3 contains 12 residues. With 3 bases removed from V and 9 bases from J, the gap between germline ends came to 12 bases. Germline CDR1 SGHDT, CDR2 YYEEEE. The CDR3: CASSSDSSSYTF. The CDR3 DNA is TGTGCCAGCAGCTCGGACAGTTCCAGCTACACCTTC.

The chain combines TRBV19 with TRBJ2-7; 7 positions match TRBD2. With V trimmed by 5 bases and J by 4 bases, 8 bases remained unmatched. The germline V gene has CDR1 LNHDA and CDR2 SQIVND (reference sequence). The CDR3 consists of 14 residues. In DNA, the CDR3 is TGTGCCAGTAGTCGCGGGAGAACAACGTACGAGCAGTACTTC. The encoded protein is CASSRGRTTYEQYF.

The rearrangement uses TRBV6-5 and TRBJ2-1; 9 nucleotides match TRBD2. V dropped 7 bases and J dropped 6; count of bases not matched to a gene: 1. The CDR3 consists of 12 residues. The germline V gene encodes CDR1 MNHEY and CDR2 SVGAGI. CDR3 sequence: CASKTSGNEQFF. CDR3 DNA sequence: TGTGCCAGCAAGACTAGCGGCAATGAGCAGTTCTTC.

The sample holds a few counts of this clone. The chain is built from TRBV6-1 and TRBJ2-7; 11 bases line up with TRBD2. The CDR3 loop spans 14 amino acids. The V gene's germline CDR1 is MNHNS and CDR2 SASEGT. V lost 6 bases, J lost 7 bases, and 8 bases stayed unmatched. CDR3 coding DNA: TGTGCCAGCAGAGGACTAGCGGGTGTCCGGGAGCAGTACTTC. This gives the protein CASRGLAGVREQYF.

V and J are TRBV5-1 and TRBJ2-7, with D possibly TRBD2 on 5 matching bases. Trimming cost V 6 bases and J 2 bases, with 21 bases left between them. Germline V CDR1 and CDR2: SGHRS, YFSETQ. CDR3 size: 16 residues. In DNA form, the CDR3 reads TGCGCCAGCACCTCACAGACGGCTAGCCGACCCTACGAGCAGTACTTC. Protein sequence: CASTSQTASRPYEQYF.

The chain links TRBV6-5 to TRBJ2-5; 7 bases fit TRBD1. The CDR3 consists of 13 residues. The V segment lost 6 bases and the J segment 5 bases; nucleotides outside the gene matches: 6. Germline CDR1 reads MNHEY; CDR2 reads SVGAGI. The CDR3 loop is CASRVTGMETQYF. The CDR3 coding sequence is TGTGCCAGCAGGGTGACAGGGATGGAGACCCAGTACTTC.

The chain links TRBV6-5 to TRBJ2-1; no definite D call. The CDR3 length is 12 residues. V was trimmed by 7 bases and J by 3 bases, leaving 7 bases between them. Germline V lookup: CDR1 MNHEY, CDR2 SVGAGI. CDR3 region: CASMGSYNEQFF. CDR3 bases: TGTGCCAGCATGGGTAGCTACAATGAGCAGTTCTTC.

CDR3 bases: TGTGCCAGCAGCCGCAGCGGGGGCCTCTCCTACGAGCAGTACTTC. The encoded protein is CASSRSGGLSYEQYF. The rearrangement uses TRBV7-2 and TRBJ2-7, with TRBD2 matching over 8 bases. J was trimmed by 0 bases and V by 5 bases; bases with no gene match: 6. The CDR3 loop spans 15 amino acids. CDR1 is SGHTA, CDR2 FQGNSA, per germline.

The chain links TRBV10-3 to TRBJ2-1; D is perhaps TRBD2 (6 bases). Trimming took off 4 bases at V and 4 bases at J, with 14 bases between the two ends. This CDR3 is built from 15 residues. Looked up from germline, CDR1 is ENHRY and CDR2 is SYGVKD. The CDR3 loop reads CAISAGTPLYNEQFF. Written as DNA, the CDR3 is TGTGCCATCAGTGCCGGGACTCCCTTGTACAATGAGCAGTTCTTC.

The J gene is TRBJ1-1, the V gene TRBV10-1, with a weak D call TRBD1 (5 bases). Germline V gives CDR1 WNHNN, CDR2 SYGVQD (reference sequence). Trimming pared 2 bases from V and 6 bases from J, leaving 13 bases between. The CDR3 is 14 amino acids. CDR3 DNA sequence: TGCGCCAGCAGTGAGCTCCGAGGGGACGCTGAAGCTTTCTTT. Protein: CASSELRGDAEAFF.

The chain employs TRBV10-2 and TRBJ2-5; tentative D call: TRBD1 (5 bases). The CDR3 sequence is 13 residues long. Germline values: CDR1 WSHSY, CDR2 SAAADI. V was shortened by 8 bases and J by 4 bases, with 14 bases between the two germline ends. Written as DNA, the CDR3 is TGCGCCAGCGGTCCAGGGTTTGTAGAGACCCAGTACTTC. Its protein is CASGPGFVETQYF.

The J gene is TRBJ1-4, the V gene TRBV19; a possible D gene is TRBD1 (6 bases). The CDR3 is 15 amino acids. Deletions cut 1 base from V and 8 bases from J, with 14 bases between. Germline assignment: CDR1 LNHDA and CDR2 SQIVND (reference sequence). Written as DNA, the CDR3 is TGTGCCAGTAGTATAGGGCAGGGGCGGGACGAAAAACTGTTTTTT. Translation: CASSIGQGRDEKLFF.

The V and J genes are TRBV10-3 and TRBJ2-2; 13 bases are shared with TRBD2. Germline-derived CDR1 and CDR2 are ENHRY and SYGVKD. This CDR3 comprises 18 residues. The junction had 6 bases not matched to a gene; V was cut back by 0 bases and J by 5 bases. The CDR3 nucleotides are TGTGCCATCAGTGAGTCCCTGACTAGCGGGGGGCCTACCGGGGAGCTGTTTTTT. Amino acids: CAISESLTSGGPTGELFF.

The rearrangement uses TRBV9 and TRBJ2-3; the match to TRBD2 covers 10 bases. The germline V gene encodes CDR1 SGDLS and CDR2 YYNGEE. V lost 4 bases and J lost 7; bases outside the gene matches: 18. CDR3 length: 18 residues. CDR3: CASSSHEVQRGGKNTQYF. Written as DNA, the CDR3 is TGTGCCAGCAGCTCCCATGAGGTCCAGCGGGGGGGCAAAAATACGCAGTATTTT.

This rearrangement joins TRBV7-9 to TRBJ1-5; D might be TRBD1 (5 bases). V lost 1 base and J lost 0, with 19 bases in between. Germline V CDR1 and CDR2: SEHNR, FQNEAQ (reference sequence). The CDR3 spans 19 residues. The CDR3 region is CASSLESGQGKYSNQPQHF. CDR3 DNA: TGTGCCAGCAGCTTAGAGTCGGGGCAGGGAAAATATAGCAATCAGCCCCAGCATTTT.

This chain links TRBV6-1 with TRBJ1-2; D unclear. The CDR3 is 14 amino acids. Germline loops: CDR1 MNHNS, CDR2 SASEGT. V was cut by 3 bases and J by 4 bases, with 12 bases left in between. The CDR3 here is CASSDGYRTYGYTF. The DNA for the CDR3 is TGTGCCAGCAGTGACGGTTACAGAACCTATGGCTACACCTTC.

The gene calls are TRBV7-9 and TRBJ2-5, with D unresolved. The V end was cut by 7 bases, the J end by 5 bases, with 14 bases between. This CDR3 comprises 13 residues. CDR1 and CDR2 (germline): SEHNR, FQNEAQ (reference sequence). Written as DNA, the CDR3 is TGTGCCAGCACCTCCGCAGGCTCGGAGACCCAGTACTTC. Its protein is CASTSAGSETQYF.

The chain combines TRBV2 with TRBJ1-1; D not certain. Germline lookup yields CDR1 SNHLY and CDR2 FYNNEI. The length of the CDR3 is 14 residues. V shed 3 bases and J shed 3 bases, with 11 bases lying between them. The CDR3 loop is CASSDERSYTEAFF. CDR3 coding DNA: TGTGCCAGCAGTGATGAGCGGAGTTACACTGAAGCTTTCTTT.

V gene TRBV2 combines with J gene TRBJ2-3, with 7 bases fitting TRBD2. Trimming removed 7 bases from V and 5 bases from J; junction bases left unmatched: 6. Germline lookup yields CDR1 SNHLY and CDR2 FYNNEI. There are 13 residues in the CDR3. CDR3 nucleotide sequence: TGTGCCAGCATGATGGGGGGGGGAGATACGCAGTATTTT. Protein: CASMMGGGDTQYF.

The chain joins TRBV7-2 to TRBJ2-1; maybe TRBD2 (6 bases). Germline V gene sequence: CDR1 SGHTA, CDR2 FQGNSA. Between the trimmed V and J ends, which lost 1 base and 6 bases, there was a span of 10 bases. This CDR3 has 14 amino acids. This CDR3 reads CASSLGFGSNEQFF. The CDR3 DNA is TGTGCCAGCAGCTTAGGGTTCGGGAGCAATGAGCAGTTCTTC.